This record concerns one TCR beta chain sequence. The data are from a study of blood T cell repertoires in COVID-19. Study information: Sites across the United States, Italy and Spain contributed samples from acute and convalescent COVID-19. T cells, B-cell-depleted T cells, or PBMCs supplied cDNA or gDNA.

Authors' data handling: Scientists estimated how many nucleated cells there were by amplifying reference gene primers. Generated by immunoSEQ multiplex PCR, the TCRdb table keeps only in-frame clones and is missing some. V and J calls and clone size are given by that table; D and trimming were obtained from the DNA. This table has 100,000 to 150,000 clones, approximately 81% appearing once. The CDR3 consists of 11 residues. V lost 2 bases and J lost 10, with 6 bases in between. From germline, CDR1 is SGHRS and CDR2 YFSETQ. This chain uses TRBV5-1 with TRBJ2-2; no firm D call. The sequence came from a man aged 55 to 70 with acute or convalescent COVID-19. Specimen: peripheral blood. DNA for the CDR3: TGCGCCAGCAGCTTTCAGGAGGAGCTGTTTTTT. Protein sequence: CASSFQEELFF.